These T cell receptor beta chains were read from a single sample in a study of blood T cell repertoires in COVID-19. Profiling relied on immunoSEQ multiplex PCR, and the TCRdb table lists in-frame clones only, not all of them. The sample yields some 340,000 clones, 80% to 90% seen once. The sequenced sample was PBMCs or T cells enriched from blood (not recorded which). Receptors were obtained from a woman aged 25 to 45 who had recovered from COVID-19. Both conserved end residues are part of each CDR3. The D gene is left open where the match is weak. Not all rows give a size; the values are once, few, many and, for expanded clones, a class.

TRBD2 once TRBJ2-3 TRBV28 TGTGCCAGCAGTTCGATCGGACTAGTCACAGATACGCAGTATTTT CASSSIGLVTDTQYF
TRBD1 NA TRBJ2-2 TRBV3-1/TRBV3-2 TGTGCCAGCAGCCGAAATCAGGGGGCGGGAACCGGGGAGCTGTTTTTT CASSRNQGAGTGELFF
NA once TRBJ2-3 TRBV3-1/TRBV3-2 TGTGCCAGCAGCCAAGAAGGCCGAGGGTGGGATACGCAGTATTTT CASSQEGRGWDTQYF
TRBD1 NA TRBJ2-7 TRBV5-4 TGTGCCAGCAGCTTGGGGGCACAGGGGGCGCAGCACGAGCAGTACTTC CASSLGAQGAQHEQYF
TRBD2 NA TRBJ2-4 TRBV6-2/TRBV6-3 TGTGCCAGCAGTTACGCGGGGGGTTTGGACATTCAGTACTTC CASSYAGGLDIQYF
NA NA TRBJ1-6 TRBV14 TGTGCCAGCAGCCAAGAACCGTCCCGTTCCGGACAATTTAATTCACCCCTCCACTTT CASSQEPSRSGQFNSPLHF
TRBD1 NA TRBJ1-2 TRBV27 TGTGCCAGCAGTATGTACGCCCTCACAGGGGGCGGAAGCTATGGCTACACCTTC CASSMYALTGGGSYGYTF
NA NA TRBJ2-5 TRBV9 TGTGCCAGCAGCCCCCGTGGGGGGGACAAGACCCAGTACTTC CASSPRGGDKTQYF
NA few TRBJ1-2 TRBV3-1/TRBV3-2 TGTGCCAGCAGCCAAGATCTTGTAGGGAGGCTCAATGGCTACACCTTC CASSQDLVGRLNGYTF
NA NA TRBJ1-5 TRBV19 TGTGCCAGTATGCGGAGAACGGGACAAAGCAATCAGCCCCAGCATTTT CASMRRTGQSNQPQHF
NA once TRBJ1-2 TRBV30 TGTGCCTGGAGTAGGGACATGGGCTACACCTTC CAWSRDMGYTF
NA NA TRBJ2-5 TRBV5-1 TGCGCCAGCAGCTTCAAAGAGACCCAGTACTTC CASSFKETQYF
NA NA TRBJ2-7 TRBV21-1 TGTGCCAGCAGCAAAGGTGGCCGGACAGGGGGCTACGAGCAGTACTTC CASSKGGRTGGYEQYF
TRBD1 NA TRBJ1-5 TRBV4-1 TGCGCCAGCAGCCAAGAAGAACAGGGGGCTTTTCAGCCCCAGCATTTT CASSQEEQGAFQPQHF
NA NA TRBJ2-2 TRBV14 TGTGCCAGCAGCACACGTACAGGGCCCGCGAACACCGGGGAGCTGTTTTTT CASSTRTGPANTGELFF
TRBD1 NA TRBJ1-4 TRBV4-1 TGCGCCAGCAGCCGAGAAAGTTGGACAGGTGAAAAACTGTTTTTT CASSRESWTGEKLFF
NA NA TRBJ2-7 TRBV6-2/TRBV6-3 TGTGCCAGCAGTCTAGCCCGGTACGAGCAGTACTTC CASSLARYEQYF
TRBD2 few TRBJ2-7 TRBV4-1 TGCGCCAGCAGCCATCCCACTAGCGGGGTCCCCGAGCAGTACTTC CASSHPTSGVPEQYF
TRBD1 NA TRBJ1-4 TRBV30 TGTGCCTGGTCCGGGACAGCTAATGAAAAACTGTTTTTT CAWSGTANEKLFF
NA NA TRBJ1-5 TRBV6-1 TGTGCCAGCAGTGAAGCTATCTATAGCAATCAGCCCCAGCATTTT CASSEAIYSNQPQHF
TRBD1 NA TRBJ1-3 TRBV7-9 TGTGCCAGCAGTCTCAGACGAGAGACAGGGGTCTCTGGAAACACCATATATTTT CASSLRRETGVSGNTIYF
NA NA TRBJ1-2 TRBV9 TGTGCCAGCAGCCCAAGACAGCGAGCTAACTATGGCTACACCTTC CASSPRQRANYGYTF
NA NA TRBJ1-4 TRBV11-2 TGTGCCAGCAGCTGGGAAGGGGAAGAAAAACTGTTTTTT CASSWEGEEKLFF
NA NA TRBJ2-7 TRBV6-6 TGTGCCAGCAGTTACCAGGACAGCTACGAGCAGTACTTC CASSYQDSYEQYF
TRBD1 NA TRBJ1-2 TRBV7-6 TGTGCCAGCAGCTTAGGCTCAGGGGGCTCCTATGGCTACACCTTC CASSLGSGGSYGYTF
NA once TRBJ1-2 TRBV3-1/TRBV3-2 TGTGCCAGCAGTCCTTATCAGGGCTCCCTTCTAAAACCGGGGGATGGCTACACCTTC CASSPYQGSLLKPGDGYTF
TRBD1 NA TRBJ2-1 TRBV9 TGTGCCAGCAGCGCTATGACAGGGTCCAATGAGCAGTTCTTC CASSAMTGSNEQFF
NA NA TRBJ1-4 TRBV6-5 TGTGCCAGCAGCCCCGGGGGGGCTGAAAAACTGTTTTTT CASSPGGAEKLFF
TRBD2 NA TRBJ2-7 TRBV7-2 TGTGCCAGCAGCTTTGGAGGGACTAGCCTTAGCTCCTACGAGCAGTACTTC CASSFGGTSLSSYEQYF
NA once TRBJ1-5 TRBV19 TGTGCCAGTAGTAGTTCTAGGGCAGGGGATACGAGCAATCAGCCCCAGCATTTT CASSSSRAGDTSNQPQHF
NA few TRBJ2-2 TRBV29-1 TGCAGCGTTGAAAGGGCAGGGCGAGAAACCGGGGAGCTGTTTTTT CSVERAGRETGELFF
TRBD2 once TRBJ2-5 TRBV29-1 TGCAGCGTTGGGAGCGGGGCTCCGGAGACCCAGTACTTC CSVGSGAPETQYF
NA NA TRBJ1-6 TRBV5-4 TGTGCCAGCAGCTTGGATCAGGGTTCGAGATCACCCCTCCACTTT CASSLDQGSRSPLHF
TRBD1 NA TRBJ1-5 TRBV7-9 TGTGCCAGCAGCCCCGGGACAGATGGTGGCAATCAGCCCCAGCATTTT CASSPGTDGGNQPQHF
TRBD2 NA TRBJ2-7 TRBV5-4 TGTGCCAGCAGCACCCTAGCGGGGGGCTCCTACGAGCAGTACTTC CASSTLAGGSYEQYF
NA NA TRBJ1-2 TRBV19 TGTGCCAGTAGTCCCTCGGAGATAAACCTCGATGGCTACACCTTC CASSPSEINLDGYTF
NA NA TRBJ2-2 TRBV5-1 TGCGCCAGCAGCTTCCGGTCATCGAACACCGGGGAGCTGTTTTTT CASSFRSSNTGELFF
NA once TRBJ2-2 TRBV6-5 TGTGCCAGCAGCCTAGACGGACTGAACACCGGGGAGCTGTTTTTT CASSLDGLNTGELFF
NA NA TRBJ2-7 TRBV29-1 TGCAGCGTTGTCCCCGCAGGGGACGAGCAGTACTTC CSVVPAGDEQYF
NA NA TRBJ1-1 TRBV9 TGTGCCAGCAGCGGGGGGACAAACACTGAAGCTTTCTTT CASSGGTNTEAFF
NA NA TRBJ2-7 TRBV13 TGTGCCAGCAGCCCCCGACAGGGAGGCTCCTACGAGCAGTACTTC CASSPRQGGSYEQYF
TRBD2 NA TRBJ2-5 TRBV7-9 TGTGCCAGCAGCTTGACTAGCGGGGGGTTTCAAGAGACCCAGTACTTC CASSLTSGGFQETQYF
NA once TRBJ2-1 TRBV19 TGTGCCAGTAAGGGATGGCGGGGCGGATCCTACAATGAGCAGTTCTTC CASKGWRGGSYNEQFF
TRBD1 NA TRBJ1-2 TRBV5-1 TGCGCCAGCAGCCCTGGACAGGGATATGGCTACACCTTC CASSPGQGYGYTF
NA NA TRBJ1-2 TRBV30 TGTGCCTGGAGCCCCACCCCTTGGGCTGGCTACACCTTC CAWSPTPWAGYTF
NA NA TRBJ2-1 TRBV7-9 TGTGCCAGCAGCTTCATCAATGAGCAGTTCTTC CASSFINEQFF
NA NA TRBJ1-6 TRBV7-3 TGTGCCAGCAGCTTAACGTCGGGATATAATTCACCCCTCCACTTT CASSLTSGYNSPLHF
NA once TRBJ1-5 TRBV19 TGTGCCAGTAGTAAGGCAGGGTTAAATTTTCAGCCCCAGCATTTT CASSKAGLNFQPQHF
NA once TRBJ1-4 TRBV28 TGTGCCATCAAGGACATAATGAATGAAAAACTGTTTTTT CAIKDIMNEKLFF
NA NA TRBJ1-5 TRBV5-1 TGCGCCAGCAGCCATAGCAATCAGCCCCAGCATTTT CASSHSNQPQHF
NA few TRBJ1-5 TRBV28 TGTGCCAGCAGCCCACCAGTCCAGCCCCAGCATTTT CASSPPVQPQHF
NA NA TRBJ1-1 TRBV28 TGTGCCAGCAGTTTATCCCTCGACAGGCCCCTAGGGAACACTGAAGCTTTCTTT CASSLSLDRPLGNTEAFF
TRBD1 NA TRBJ1-1 TRBV28 TGTGCCAGCAGTCTACAGGGGCTTACTGAAGCTTTCTTT CASSLQGLTEAFF
TRBD1 NA TRBJ1-5 TRBV5-6 TGTGCCAGCAGCTATTGGCAGGGGGATCAGCCCCAGCATTTT CASSYWQGDQPQHF
NA NA TRBJ2-1 TRBV9 TGTGCCAGCAGCGGATCGGGACTCACCTACAATGAGCAGTTCTTC CASSGSGLTYNEQFF
NA NA TRBJ1-2 TRBV19 TGTGCCACACGAACGACGGACAGAAATGGCTACACCTTC CATRTTDRNGYTF
NA NA TRBJ1-5 TRBV28 TGTGCCAGCAGTTCCCAATGGACGGGGAATAGCAATCAGCCCCAGCATTTT CASSSQWTGNSNQPQHF
TRBD1 NA TRBJ2-7 TRBV29-1 TGCAGCGTTGAAACCGGGACAGGGGACGAGCAGTACTTC CSVETGTGDEQYF
TRBD2 once TRBJ2-3 TRBV24-1 TGTGCCACCAGTGACCCTAGCGGGGGGGCAGATACGCAGTATTTT CATSDPSGGADTQYF
TRBD2 NA TRBJ2-3 TRBV4-2 TGTGCCAGCAAGAAGCGGGGGGGACCCGAGCCAGATACGCAGTATTTT CASKKRGGPEPDTQYF